Below, 25 T cell receptor beta chains from the same sample are listed, as sequenced in a study of CD8 T cells in Susac syndrome. Random hexamers primed reverse transcription of about 0.5 to 1 ug RNA. Using its own MiXCR run on the immunoSEQ multiplex PCR reads, TCRdb lists one record per CDR3 protein. The sample yields 200,000 to 300,000 distinct CDR3 sequences, 90% to 97% seen once. Sequencing used CD4+ T cells from PBMCs. These TCRs come from a human donor with Susac syndrome.

This sequence joins TRBV7-9 and TRBJ1-1, with D hard to call. V was trimmed by 6 bases and J by 5 bases, leaving 22 bases between them. The CDR3 is 16 amino acids. Looked up from germline, CDR1 is SEHNR and CDR2 is FQNEAQ (reference sequence). The CDR3 bases are TGTGCCAGCAGTGCGCCCGTCGGCAGTAGGTTGACTGAAGCTTTCTTT. Amino acids: CASSAPVGSRLTEAFF.

The V call is TRBV5-1, the J call TRBJ2-2; tentative D call: TRBD2 (5 bases). The CDR3 has 13 amino acids. V dropped 0 bases and J dropped 5 bases, with 5 bases sitting between them. The germline gives CDR1 SGHRS, CDR2 YFSETQ. DNA for the CDR3: TGCGCCAGCAGCTTGGTAGCGACCGGGGAGCTGTTTTTT. This translates into CASSLVATGELFF.

V usage is TRBV30 and J usage is TRBJ1-2, with 7 positions matching TRBD1. The CDR3 runs 13 residues. Germline V CDR1 and CDR2: GTSNPN, SVGIG (reference sequence). Trimming took 0 bases from V and 6 from J; bases not matched to a gene: 4. The CDR3 is CAWSVKGGDGYTF. The CDR3 DNA is TGTGCCTGGAGTGTAAAAGGGGGCGATGGCTACACCTTC.

The chain couples TRBV18 to TRBJ2-7; 14 nucleotides line up with TRBD2. The CDR3 runs to 15 residues. Germline V gene data show CDR1 as KGHSH and CDR2 as LQKENI. V gave up 2 bases and J gave up 6 bases; unmatched junction bases: 3. In nucleotides, the CDR3 is TGTGCCAGCTCACCAGGGGGACTAGCGGGAGTCGAGCAGTACTTC. It specifies CASSPGGLAGVEQYF.

This rearrangement joins TRBV5-1 to TRBJ2-3; 7 bases fit TRBD2. J lost 6 bases, V lost 0 bases, and 13 bases had no gene match. CDR1 and CDR2 from the germline V gene are SGHRS and YFSETQ. This CDR3 is built from 17 residues. CDR3 amino acids: CASSLAPNLLARDTQYF. CDR3 in DNA: TGCGCCAGCAGCTTGGCCCCAAACCTACTAGCGCGGGATACGCAGTATTTT.

V is TRBV30 and J is TRBJ1-3; no clear D. CDR1 GTSNPN and CDR2 SVGIG come from the germline V gene (reference sequence). CDR3 length: 14 amino acids. Trimming pared 4 bases from V and 0 bases from J, leaving 10 bases between. The CDR3 nucleotides read TGTGCCTGGACAATTGTCGGCTCTGGAAACACCATATATTTT. As protein: CAWTIVGSGNTIYF.

This clonotype came up once. The CDR3 loop is CASRLGEGLAKNIQYF. As DNA, the CDR3 is TGTGCCAGCAGACTAGGGGAAGGGCTTGCCAAAAACATTCAGTACTTC. The V call is TRBV7-9, the J call TRBJ2-4; D may match TRBD1 or TRBD2 (5 bases each). Germline CDR1 SEHNR, CDR2 FQNEAQ (reference sequence). V lost 6 bases, J lost 1 base, and 16 bases lay in between. The CDR3 is 16 amino acids.

The chain uses TRBV29-1 and TRBJ2-1; TRBD2 matches 10 bases. Germline V lookup: CDR1 SQVTM, CDR2 ANQGSEA. The CDR3 consists of 16 residues. The ends lost 4 bases at V and 1 base at J; junction bases unmatched: 7. CDR3 nucleotide sequence: TGCAGCGTTGTCGTTGCTAGCGGGAGATCCTACAATGAGCAGTTCTTC. Amino acids: CSVVVASGRSYNEQFF.

The chain links TRBV4-1 to TRBJ1-1; TRBD1 might be the D (6 bases). From germline, CDR1 is MGHRA and CDR2 YSYEKL. Trimming removed 1 base at V and 4 bases at J, with 13 bases between. CDR3 length: 15 amino acids. This CDR3 reads CASSQARGSSTEAFF. CDR3 in DNA: TGCGCCAGCAGCCAAGCCAGGGGCTCGTCCACTGAAGCTTTCTTT.

This clonotype showed up just once. J is TRBJ2-4 and V is TRBV11-2; 8 positions agree with TRBD2. The CDR3 covers 15 residues. Germline CDR1 is SGHAT and CDR2 is FQNNGV. The trim removed 2 bases at V and 6 bases at J, leaving 6 bases unmatched. CDR3 bases: TGTGCCAGCAGCTTACGAGGGCTAGCGGGAAACATTCAGTACTTC. Translation: CASSLRGLAGNIQYF.

The rearrangement joins TRBV29-1 to TRBJ2-5; D gene uncertain. The germline V and J ends were trimmed by 3 bases and 5 bases, with 10 bases remaining between them. This CDR3 has 12 amino acids. Germline assignment: CDR1 SQVTM and CDR2 ANQGSEA. This CDR3 is CSVDKLTETQYF. In nucleotides, the CDR3 is TGCAGCGTTGATAAGTTGACGGAGACCCAGTACTTC.

This rearrangement joins TRBV9 to TRBJ1-2, with 8 bases matching TRBD1. This CDR3 is 13 amino acids long. Trimming cost V 3 bases and J 4 bases; bases outside gene matches: 2. CDR1 is SGDLS, CDR2 YYNGEE, per germline. The CDR3 coding sequence is TGTGCCAGCAGCGCAGGGGGCCTCTATGGCTACACCTTC. Translated: CASSAGGLYGYTF.

The CDR3: CASSQMGRGSTDTQYF. DNA of the CDR3: TGTGCCAGCAGCCAGATGGGACGGGGAAGCACAGATACGCAGTATTTT. This chain links TRBV14 with TRBJ2-3; the D gene could be TRBD1 or TRBD2 (5 bases each). Germline V CDR1 and CDR2: SGHDN, FVKESK. The CDR3 length is 16 residues. Trimming took off 3 bases at V and 0 bases at J, with 13 bases between the two ends.

This chain joins TRBV15 and TRBJ2-7; 8 nucleotides match TRBD2. The CDR3 extends over 16 amino acids. After removal of 3 bases from V and 2 bases from J, the junction contained 9 bases not matched to a gene. Germline-derived CDR1 and CDR2 are LNHNV and YYDKDF (reference sequence). The CDR3 sequence is CATSSSGTTKPYEQYF. The CDR3 DNA reads as TGTGCCACCAGCAGTAGCGGGACTACTAAGCCCTACGAGCAGTACTTC. The full variable domain, in which reference TRBV15 and TRBJ2-7 provide the parts outside the CDR3, is DAMVIQNPRYQVTQFGKPVTLSCSQTLNHNVMYWYQQKSSQAPKLLFHYYDKDFNNEADTPDNFQSRRPNTSFCFLDIRSPGLGDTAMYLCATSSSGTTKPYEQYFGPGTRLTVT.

This chain joins TRBV6-1 and TRBJ2-7, with 13 bases identical to TRBD2. Unmatched junction bases numbered 11, after V lost 5 bases and J lost 1 base. CDR3 size: 18 residues. Germline V gene lookup returns CDR1 MNHNS and CDR2 SASEGT. Here the CDR3 reads CASSRGLAGVKGSYEQYF. The CDR3 nucleotides read TGTGCCAGCAGTCGAGGACTAGCGGGAGTGAAAGGGTCCTACGAGCAGTACTTC.

V is TRBV29-1 and J is TRBJ1-1; 8 bases map to TRBD1. The germline gives CDR1 SQVTM, CDR2 ANQGSEA. With 3 bases clipped from V and 5 bases from J, the junction kept 5 bases outside the gene matches. The CDR3 has 13 amino acids. CDR3 protein: CSVEDQGATEAFF. CDR3 nucleotides: TGCAGCGTTGAGGATCAGGGGGCGACTGAAGCTTTCTTT.

This clonotype was seen more than once but under ten times. The V and J genes are TRBV28 and TRBJ2-3, with unresolved D. This CDR3 contains 11 residues. V lost 4 bases and J lost 6, with 5 bases in between. Per germline, CDR1 MDHEN and CDR2 SYDVKM. CDR3 coding DNA: TGTGCCAGCAGTTCCCCCGATACGCAGTATTTT. Translated: CASSSPDTQYF.

The rearrangement uses TRBV29-1 and TRBJ1-1; D call uncertain. Germline CDR1 SQVTM, CDR2 ANQGSEA. Trimming took off 5 bases at V and 1 base at J, with 11 bases between the two ends. This CDR3 comprises 13 residues. CDR3 bases: TGCAGCGTTCAGGAAAGTCAGAACACTGAAGCTTTCTTT. As protein: CSVQESQNTEAFF.

This chain joins TRBV29-1 and TRBJ2-1; D might be TRBD2 (6 bases). Trimming cost V 4 bases and J 2 bases, with 15 bases left between them. In germline, CDR1 is SQVTM, CDR2 ANQGSEA. The CDR3 runs to 15 residues. CDR3 protein: CSVGEYGTPYNEQFF. CDR3 coding DNA: TGCAGCGTTGGGGAGTACGGGACTCCCTACAATGAGCAGTTCTTC.

In this sample, this clonotype turned up once. The rearrangement joins TRBV3-1 to TRBJ2-1; no firm D call. Trimming stripped 2 bases from V and 6 bases from J, with 14 bases between. Germline assignment: CDR1 LGHDT and CDR2 YNNKEL (reference sequence). This CDR3 is 15 amino acids long. CDR3 sequence reads: CASSQLTNKINEQFF. CDR3 nucleotide sequence: TGTGCCAGCAGCCAACTCACTAACAAGATCAATGAGCAGTTCTTC.

The CDR3 protein is CASSHRQGAEEQYF. In nucleotides, the CDR3 is TGTGCCAGCAGCCATCGACAGGGGGCTGAGGAGCAGTACTTC. The rearrangement joins TRBV6-6 to TRBJ2-7, with 10 bases that match TRBD1. The trim removed 6 bases at V and 7 bases at J, leaving 9 bases unmatched. In germline, CDR1 is MNHNY, CDR2 SVGAGI (reference sequence). The CDR3 is 14 residues long.

The chain combines TRBV28 with TRBJ2-5; D not resolved. This CDR3 region has 13 residues. The germline V gene encodes CDR1 MDHEN and CDR2 SYDVKM. V lost 8 bases, J lost 4 bases, and 14 bases lay in between. The CDR3 reads CASYSGQTETQYF. The CDR3 nucleotides read TGTGCCAGCTATTCCGGGCAGACAGAGACCCAGTACTTC.

The chain joins TRBV30 to TRBJ1-5; TRBD1 might be the D (6 bases). Looked up from germline, CDR1 is GTSNPN and CDR2 is SVGIG (reference sequence). The germline V and J ends were trimmed by 0 bases and 7 bases, with 13 bases remaining between them. The CDR3 loop spans 14 amino acids. Here the CDR3 DNA reads TGTGCCTGGAGTGTCACAGGGAGAGGGCAGCCCCAGCATTTT. Translating gives CAWSVTGRGQPQHF. The full variable domain, rest sourced from reference TRBV30 and TRBJ1-5, is SQTIHQWPATLVQPVGSPLSLECTVEGTSNPNLYWYRQAAGRGLQLLFYSVGIGQISSEVPQNLSASRPQDRQFILSSKKLLLSDSGFYLCAWSVTGRGQPQHFGDGTRLSIL.

The genes are TRBV3-1 and TRBJ2-5; TRBD1 is a possible D gene (6 bases). The CDR3 extends over 16 amino acids. The germline V and J ends were trimmed by 4 bases and 2 bases, with 17 bases remaining between them. The germline gives CDR1 LGHDT, CDR2 YNNKEL (reference sequence). For the CDR3, the DNA is TGTGCCAGCAGCCGTTTGGGGGCCGAGGGGCAAGAGACCCAGTACTTC. This encodes CASSRLGAEGQETQYF.

In its sample, this clonotype was seen once. This chain connects TRBV7-3 to TRBJ2-3; TRBD2 agrees at 12 bases. This CDR3 region has 16 residues. Germline CDR1 is SGHTA and CDR2 is FQGTGA. Trimming removed 5 bases from V and 5 bases from J; junction bases left unmatched: 8. The CDR3 sequence: CASSPPPSGRGDTQYF. CDR3 DNA: TGTGCCAGCAGCCCGCCCCCTAGCGGGAGGGGAGATACGCAGTATTTT.